These 32 T cell receptor beta chains came from one sample sequenced in a study of blood T cell repertoires in COVID-19. Sequencing was performed with immunoSEQ multiplex PCR; in TCRdb, only in-frame clones are kept and a portion is missing. The table lists about 250,000 clones, approximately 85% of them singletons. Sequencing was performed on peripheral blood. The receptors derive from a man in his fifties or sixties with active or convalescent COVID-19.

Of note for this clone: Sequence at one end of the junction differs from germline and may be a read error. This chain connects TRBV28 to TRBJ1-5; D might be TRBD1 (6 bases). Germline V gives CDR1 MDHEN, CDR2 SYDVKM. The CDR3 totals 14 residues. The CDR3 protein is CASSSGTGGAFSTF. The CDR3 coding sequence is TGTGCCAGCAGTTCGGGCACGGGGGGGGCTTTCTCGACTTTT.

The chain carries TRBV27 and TRBJ2-3; 16 nucleotides match TRBD2. From germline, CDR1 is MNHEY and CDR2 SMNVEV (reference sequence). CDR3 length equals 18 residues. V lost 8 bases to trimming and J lost 0 bases; unmatched junction nucleotides: 8. CDR3 DNA: TGTGCCAGCTTTCCGGGACTAGCGGGAGGGATCAGCACAGATACGCAGTATTTT. It encodes CASFPGLAGGISTDTQYF.

This chain links TRBV5-6 with TRBJ1-1, with a tentative D call TRBD1 (5 bases). The ends were cut back, 2 bases at V and 2 bases at J, with 10 bases in the middle. The CDR3 is 14 residues long. Germline assignment: CDR1 SGHDT and CDR2 YYEEEE. The CDR3 DNA is TGTGCCAGCAGCTTCAGGGTTATTAACACTGAAGCTTTCTTT. Translation gives CASSFRVINTEAFF.

CDR3 region: CASSQEWQGYTF. The CDR3 DNA reads as TGTGCCAGCAGCCAAGAGTGGCAGGGCTACACCTTC. This rearrangement joins TRBV4-2 to TRBJ1-2; D gene uncertain. Trimming shortened V by 0 bases and J by 8 bases, and 7 bases separated the two germline ends. Germline V gene sequence: CDR1 LGHNA, CDR2 YNFKEQ. This CDR3 is built from 12 residues.

In this sample, this clone turned up a few times. The chain has TRBV7-3 and TRBJ1-4, with a possible D match to TRBD1 (5 bases). The V end lost 5 bases, the J end lost 1 base, and 11 bases lay between the germline ends. The CDR3 totals 15 residues. The germline V gene has CDR1 SGHTA and CDR2 FQGTGA. CDR3 nucleotide sequence: TGTGCCAGCAGCCCGGGCGGGGGAACTAATGAAAAACTGTTTTTT. Its protein is CASSPGGGTNEKLFF.

The chain employs TRBV27 and TRBJ1-3; D unclear. Germline V gives CDR1 MNHEY, CDR2 SMNVEV (reference sequence). Deletions cut 11 bases from V and 0 bases from J, with 14 bases between. The CDR3 runs to 14 residues. This CDR3 is CAAVYSVSGNTIYF. For the CDR3, the DNA is TGTGCCGCCGTATACTCCGTCTCTGGAAACACCATATATTTT.

This rearrangement joins TRBV5-1 to TRBJ2-3; weak D call: TRBD1 (5 bases). Germline CDR1 is SGHRS and CDR2 is YFSETQ. The CDR3 spans 12 residues. The ends were cut back, 3 bases at V and 6 bases at J, with 8 bases in the middle. DNA of the CDR3: TGCGCCAGCAGCTCAGGGTCCGATACGCAGTATTTT. This codes for CASSSGSDTQYF. Drawing the rest from reference TRBV5-1 and TRBJ2-3, the complete variable domain is KAGVTQTPRYLIKTRGQQVTLSCSPISGHRSVSWYQQTPGQGLQFLFEYFSETQRNKGNFPGRFSGRQFSNSRSEMNVSTLELGDSALYLCASSSGSDTQYFGPGTRLTVL.

This clone was picked up one time. The chain couples TRBV7-2 to TRBJ1-1, with 7 bases fitting TRBD1. The V and J ends lost 5 bases and 0 bases, in that order; junction bases with no gene match: 3. The CDR3 is made up of 14 amino acids. The germline V gene encodes CDR1 SGHTA and CDR2 FQGNSA. The CDR3, as DNA: TGTGCCAGCAGCATGGGACAGATGAACACTGAAGCTTTCTTT. This encodes CASSMGQMNTEAFF.

The chain links TRBV4-1 to TRBJ2-7; 11 positions match TRBD1. The CDR3 has 15 residues. The germline V gene encodes CDR1 MGHRA and CDR2 YSYEKL. V gave up 2 bases and J gave up 7 bases; unmatched junction bases: 7. CDR3 amino acids: CASSQLGTGGGEQYF. The CDR3 region has the DNA TGCGCCAGCAGCCAACTAGGGACAGGGGGAGGGGAGCAGTACTTC.

The chain joins TRBV10-2 to TRBJ1-5, with unresolved D. V lost 3 bases, J lost 0 bases, and 12 bases lay in between. Germline CDR1 WSHSY, CDR2 SAAADI. The CDR3 consists of 16 residues. CDR3 in amino acids: CASSDGGPHSNQPQHF. The CDR3 region has the DNA TGCGCCAGCAGTGATGGCGGGCCGCATAGCAATCAGCCCCAGCATTTT.

This chain links TRBV5-1 with TRBJ2-1; 11 bases are shared with TRBD2. The CDR3 has 17 amino acids. Germline trimming cut 3 bases from V and 6 bases from J; bases unmatched to any gene: 11. Looked up from germline, CDR1 is SGHRS and CDR2 is YFSETQ. DNA for the CDR3: TGCGCCAGCAGCTCCCTCTTAGCGGGAGGGAGTGGCAATGAGCAGTTCTTC. It encodes CASSSLLAGGSGNEQFF.

This rearrangement joins TRBV5-6 to TRBJ2-7, with D perhaps matching TRBD2 (6 bases). V was shortened by 5 bases and J by 0 bases, with 12 bases between the two germline ends. CDR1 and CDR2 from the germline V gene are SGHDT and YYEEEE. There are 14 residues in the CDR3. The CDR3 loop is CASRAGTSSYEQYF. The CDR3 nucleotides read TGTGCCAGCAGAGCCGGGACTTCCTCCTACGAGCAGTACTTC.

The chain employs TRBV6-2 or TRBV6-3 and TRBJ2-3; 7 bases agree with TRBD2. CDR1 MNHEY and CDR2 SVGEGT come from the germline V gene. V shed 4 bases, J shed 0 bases, and the junction held 10 bases outside the gene matches. The CDR3 has 17 amino acids. The DNA for the CDR3 is TGTGCCAGCAGTTGGGGTGCAGCGGGGACCAGCACAGATACGCAGTATTTT. The encoded protein is CASSWGAAGTSTDTQYF.

This sequence joins TRBV28 and TRBJ1-5, with D tentatively TRBD1 (6 bases). The CDR3 loop spans 15 amino acids. V was cut by 7 bases and J by 1 base, with 14 bases left in between. Germline V gene sequence: CDR1 MDHEN, CDR2 SYDVKM. For the CDR3, the DNA is TGTGCCAGCACCCTAGGGGGGGTGAGCAATCAGCCCCAGCATTTT. Translated, it gives CASTLGGVSNQPQHF. Based on the CDR3 plus reference TRBV28 and TRBJ1-5, the full variable domain is DVKVTQSSRYLVKRTGEKVFLECVQDMDHENMFWYRQDPGLGLRLIYFSYDVKMKEKGDIPEGYSVSREKKERFSLILESASTNQTSMYLCASTLGGVSNQPQHFGDGTRLSIL.

The gene calls are TRBV2 and TRBJ2-7; 11 nucleotides align to TRBD2. V was pared by 6 bases and J by 12 bases, with 16 bases of the junction left unmatched. This CDR3 region has 15 residues. Germline CDR1 is SNHLY and CDR2 is FYNNEI. In DNA, the CDR3 is TGTGCCAGCAGACTAACGACTAGCGGGACCTCCGTGCGGTACTTC. This encodes CASRLTTSGTSVRYF.

This clone was picked up one time. This chain connects TRBV28 to TRBJ2-1, with TRBD2 matching 8 bases. There are 16 residues in the CDR3. After removal of 5 bases from V and 4 bases from J, the junction contained 10 bases not matched to a gene. CDR1 and CDR2 from the germline V gene are MDHEN and SYDVKM. DNA of the CDR3: TGTGCCAGCAGTGGGCCCGGCGGGAGGCCTTACAATGAGCAGTTCTTC. It translates to CASSGPGGRPYNEQFF. The full variable domain, in which reference TRBV28 and TRBJ2-1 provide the parts outside the CDR3, is DVKVTQSSRYLVKRTGEKVFLECVQDMDHENMFWYRQDPGLGLRLIYFSYDVKMKEKGDIPEGYSVSREKKERFSLILESASTNQTSMYLCASSGPGGRPYNEQFFGPGTRLTVL.

The chain carries TRBV27 and TRBJ2-3; D is possibly TRBD2 (5 bases). Germline CDR1 and CDR2: MNHEY and SMNVEV (reference sequence). The CDR3 sequence is 16 residues long. V dropped 2 bases and J dropped 5 bases, with 17 bases sitting between them. The CDR3 bases are TGTGCCAGCAGTTTAGGCCTCCCCGGGATGAGAGATACGCAGTATTTT. This codes for CASSLGLPGMRDTQYF.

The chain has TRBV10-3 and TRBJ2-5, with a tentative D call TRBD2 (5 bases). The CDR3 totals 13 residues. Trimming removed 6 bases from V and 1 base from J, with 9 bases in between. Germline loops: CDR1 ENHRY, CDR2 SYGVKD. The chain's CDR3 is CAISSDFQETQYF. The CDR3 DNA is TGTGCCATCAGCTCGGACTTCCAAGAGACCCAGTACTTC.

This chain connects TRBV5-5 to TRBJ1-1; TRBD1 aligns across 8 bases. With 4 bases clipped from V and 1 base from J, the junction kept 9 bases outside the gene matches. CDR1 is SGHKS, CDR2 YYEKEE, per germline (reference sequence). CDR3 length: 16 amino acids. The CDR3 loop is CASSPTPGQANTEAFF. The CDR3 bases are TGTGCCAGCAGCCCGACGCCGGGACAGGCGAACACTGAAGCTTTCTTT.

This chain uses TRBV10-2 with TRBJ1-5; a possible D gene is TRBD1 (5 bases). This CDR3 spans 14 amino acids. Trimming pared 6 bases from V and 7 bases from J, leaving 16 bases between. CDR1 WSHSY and CDR2 SAAADI come from the germline V gene. CDR3 sequence reads: CASREQGGGQPQHF. As DNA, the CDR3 is TGCGCCAGCAGGGAGCAGGGAGGCGGGCAGCCCCAGCATTTT.

The chain employs TRBV27 and TRBJ2-1, with 14 bases aligning to TRBD2. This CDR3 comprises 17 residues. The germline V gene encodes CDR1 MNHEY and CDR2 SMNVEV (reference sequence). Losses at the gene ends were 6 bases for V and 5 bases for J; bases not matched to a gene: 9. CDR3 nucleotides: TGTGCCAGCAGAGGACTAGCGGGAGGTGGGCTTCACAATGAGCAGTTCTTC. Amino acid sequence: CASRGLAGGGLHNEQFF.

CDR3 sequence: CASSMGLAGGPLEQFF. For the CDR3, the DNA is TGTGCCAGTAGTATGGGACTAGCGGGAGGGCCTCTCGAGCAGTTCTTC. This sequence joins TRBV19 and TRBJ2-1; 16 nucleotides align to TRBD2. This CDR3 has 16 amino acids. V lost 3 bases to trimming and J lost 10 bases; unmatched junction nucleotides: 6. CDR1 and CDR2 (germline): LNHDA, SQIVND (reference sequence).

The chain uses TRBV5-1 and TRBJ2-2, with D possibly TRBD1 on 6 matching bases. Germline lookup yields CDR1 SGHRS and CDR2 YFSETQ. The V end was cut by 7 bases, the J end by 1 base, with 17 bases between. The CDR3 runs to 16 residues. DNA of the CDR3: TGCGCCAGCCGACCAGGGGCTATAAGGAACACCGGGGAGCTGTTTTTT. This sequence encodes CASRPGAIRNTGELFF.

This chain links TRBV10-1 with TRBJ2-3; 9 bases align to TRBD2. The CDR3 covers 15 residues. V lost 5 bases, J lost 0 bases, and 3 bases stayed unmatched. Looked up from germline, CDR1 is WNHNN and CDR2 is SYGVQD (reference sequence). The CDR3 bases are TGCGCCAGCAGTTCTAGCGGGGCTAGCACAGATACGCAGTATTTT. Residues: CASSSSGASTDTQYF.

This clone was observed once. The gene calls are TRBV6-1 and TRBJ1-2; D is unresolved. Germline V CDR1 and CDR2: MNHNS, SASEGT. The CDR3 length is 14 residues. V was trimmed by 0 bases and J by 7 bases, leaving 12 bases between them. In nucleotides, the CDR3 is TGTGCCAGCAGTGAAGCGTGGAGGGTTGGTGGCTACACCTTC. Translating it yields CASSEAWRVGGYTF.

J is TRBJ1-1 and V is TRBV5-4, with D unresolved. V lost 0 bases to trimming and J lost 0 bases, with 9 bases between them. Germline CDR1 reads SGHNT; CDR2 reads YYREEE (reference sequence). CDR3 size: 15 residues. The CDR3 region is CASSLGGGLNTEAFF. CDR3 bases: TGTGCCAGCAGCTTGGGAGGCGGGCTGAACACTGAAGCTTTCTTT.

In its sample, this clone was seen a few times. The chain has TRBV3-1 (or the pseudogene TRBV3-2) and TRBJ1-6, with D perhaps TRBD1 (5 bases). Trimming cost V 0 bases and J 5 bases, with 14 bases left between them. The CDR3 is 17 residues long. Germline assignment: CDR1 LGHDT and CDR2 YNNKEL (reference sequence). The CDR3 reads CASSQDSGGMDNSPLHF. CDR3 nucleotides: TGTGCCAGCAGCCAAGATTCGGGGGGTATGGATAATTCACCCCTCCACTTT.

This clone was seen only a few times. The chain couples TRBV11-2 to TRBJ1-1; D is unresolved. Germline V CDR1 and CDR2: SGHAT, FQNNGV. V was shortened by 7 bases and J by 11 bases, with 17 bases between the two germline ends. The CDR3 consists of 12 residues. CDR3 sequence reads: CASTSDNRGAFF. The CDR3 nucleotides are TGTGCCAGCACCTCTGACAATCGCGGGGCTTTCTTT. The full variable domain, completed using reference TRBV11-2 and TRBJ1-1, is EAGVAQSPRYKIIEKRQSVAFWCNPISGHATLYWYQQILGQGPKLLIQFQNNGVVDDSQLPKDRFSAERLKGVDSTLKIQPAKLEDSAVYLCASTSDNRGAFFGQGTRLTVV.

This chain links TRBV5-6 with TRBJ2-7; possibly TRBD1 for D (6 bases). V was trimmed by 2 bases and J by 8 bases, leaving 17 bases between them. The CDR3 has 14 residues. CDR1 is SGHDT, CDR2 YYEEEE, per germline. The CDR3 region has the DNA TGTGCCAGCAGCTTTCCGGGACACCCTTTAAAGCAGTACTTC. Translation gives CASSFPGHPLKQYF.

The chain employs TRBV4-1 and TRBJ2-5, with 8 bases aligning to TRBD2. With V trimmed by 4 bases and J by 5 bases, 9 bases remained unmatched. The CDR3 consists of 15 residues. In germline, CDR1 is MGHRA, CDR2 YSYEKL. As DNA, the CDR3 is TGCGCCAGCAGCCCCCTCGCGCGGGAGGTGGAGACCCAGTACTTC. The encoded protein is CASSPLAREVETQYF.

The chain recombines TRBV5-1 with TRBJ2-7; 8 nucleotides agree with TRBD2. Germline V gene data show CDR1 as SGHRS and CDR2 as YFSETQ. The CDR3 has 16 amino acids. The J segment lost 1 base and the V segment lost 0 bases, leaving 6 bases of the junction unmatched. CDR3 nucleotide sequence: TGCGCCAGCAGCTTGGGTACAGCGGGAGCTTCCTACGAGCAGTACTTC. It specifies CASSLGTAGASYEQYF.

This clone showed up just a few times. This sequence joins TRBV11-2 and TRBJ2-7; tentatively, D is TRBD2 (5 bases). The germline gives CDR1 SGHAT, CDR2 FQNNGV. This CDR3 is 14 amino acids long. V was cut by 1 base and J by 2 bases, with 9 bases left in between. The CDR3 DNA reads as TGTGCCAGCAGCTTAGGACGGGGTCCCTACGAGCAGTACTTC. Amino acid sequence: CASSLGRGPYEQYF. Looking up the rest from reference TRBV11-2 and TRBJ2-7 gives the full variable domain: EAGVAQSPRYKIIEKRQSVAFWCNPISGHATLYWYQQILGQGPKLLIQFQNNGVVDDSQLPKDRFSAERLKGVDSTLKIQPAKLEDSAVYLCASSLGRGPYEQYFGPGTRLTVT.